This note documents a single TCR beta chain sequence. This specimen belongs to a study of blood T cell repertoires in COVID-19. The repertoire was sequenced with immunoSEQ multiplex PCR; TCRdb's copy has only in-frame clones and lacks some. The sample lists 90,000 or so clones, about 88% occurring once. This CDR3 region has 16 residues. Germline V lookup: CDR1 SGHTA, CDR2 FQGNSA. The V segment lost 0 bases and the J segment 1 base; nucleotides outside the gene matches: 3. The receptor was derived from a man between 60 and 70 years old with acute or convalescent COVID-19. The chain couples TRBV7-2 to TRBJ1-3, with 7 bases lining up with TRBD1. Sample: peripheral blood. This CDR3 is CASSLAGQFSGNTIYF. The CDR3 DNA reads as TGTGCCAGCAGCTTAGCGGGACAGTTTTCTGGAAACACCATATATTTT.